These 18 T cell receptor beta chains came from one sample sequenced in a study of cytomegalovirus exposure and HLA in healthy donors. This PCR relied on a set of 60 Vbeta primers and 13 Jbeta primers. This table comes from immunoSEQ multiplex PCR, and its TCRdb copy is limited to in-frame clones, with some not included. Here the sample spans approximately 120,000 clones, approximately 80% being singletons. Sequenced input: PBMCs. These receptors originate from a man in his forties or fifties in good health and CMV-seronegative.

This clone was counted once. The genes are TRBV27 and TRBJ1-2, with D perhaps matching TRBD1 (5 bases). Germline V lookup: CDR1 MNHEY, CDR2 SMNVEV (reference sequence). Trimming left V 5 bases short and J 6 bases short, with 13 bases between. The CDR3 runs 13 residues. The CDR3 nucleotides are TGTGCCAGCAGTCCCTCCCTCAGGGATGGCTACACCTTC. Translation gives CASSPSLRDGYTF.

This chain uses TRBV29-1 with TRBJ2-1; D ambiguous. The length of the CDR3 is 11 residues. CDR1 and CDR2 (germline): SQVTM, ANQGSEA. Trimming left V 6 bases short and J 4 bases short, with 7 bases between. The CDR3 sequence: CSVYSYNEQFF. CDR3 DNA: TGCAGCGTCTACAGTTACAATGAGCAGTTCTTC.

V and J are TRBV5-1 and TRBJ2-7; TRBD2 matches 7 bases. The CDR3 runs to 17 residues. Trimming removed 1 base from V and 6 bases from J; junction bases left unmatched: 16. Per the germline V gene, CDR1 is SGHRS and CDR2 is YFSETQ. The CDR3: CASSLRSEGSGAGEQYF. The CDR3 region has the DNA TGCGCCAGCAGCTTGAGGAGTGAAGGAAGCGGGGCCGGCGAGCAGTACTTC.

The chain joins TRBV6-5 to TRBJ2-7; TRBD1 aligns across 7 bases. Germline V gene data show CDR1 as MNHEY and CDR2 as SVGAGI. The CDR3 contains 14 residues. Losses at the gene ends were 8 bases for V and 3 bases for J; bases not matched to a gene: 10. The CDR3 sequence is CASSRQGGDYEQYF. CDR3 coding DNA: TGTGCCAGCTCCCGACAGGGTGGAGACTACGAGCAGTACTTC.

This clone was counted a single time. This sequence joins TRBV2 and TRBJ2-7, with a weak D call TRBD2 (6 bases). The CDR3 consists of 15 residues. Germline loops: CDR1 SNHLY, CDR2 FYNNEI. Trimming removed 6 bases from V and 5 bases from J, with 20 bases in between. The CDR3: CASSNPTGVSNEQYF. The CDR3 DNA reads TGTGCCAGCAGCAACCCGACGGGGGTGTCTAACGAGCAGTACTTC.

This clone has more than one count but fewer than ten. The V call is TRBV19, the J call TRBJ2-5; no clear D. The germline V gene encodes CDR1 LNHDA and CDR2 SQIVND (reference sequence). This CDR3 comprises 13 residues. Trimming took off 3 bases at V and 5 bases at J, with 10 bases between the two ends. The CDR3 region is CASSIASLETQYF. CDR3 coding DNA: TGTGCCAGTAGTATTGCGTCCCTGGAGACCCAGTACTTC.

The chain joins TRBV18 to TRBJ1-5; D gene uncertain. CDR3 length: 16 residues. Trimming removed 1 base from V and 3 bases from J, with 13 bases in between. Looked up from germline, CDR1 is KGHSH and CDR2 is LQKENI. The CDR3, as DNA: TGTGCCAGCTCACCACAAGCGGCAGTCGACAATCAGCCCCAGCATTTT. Protein: CASSPQAAVDNQPQHF.

The chain has TRBV9 and TRBJ1-2; D is ambiguous. CDR1 is SGDLS, CDR2 YYNGEE, per germline. The CDR3 length is 14 residues. The V and J ends lost 0 bases and 1 base respectively, with 7 bases between them. CDR3 DNA: TGTGCCAGCAGCGTAGGACTGAATAACTATGGCTACACCTTC. Translation gives CASSVGLNNYGYTF.

This clone was counted a few times. The V call is TRBV29-1, the J call TRBJ1-4; 9 nucleotides match TRBD1. Germline CDR1 and CDR2: SQVTM and ANQGSEA. The CDR3 totals 13 residues. With 7 bases clipped from V and 3 bases from J, the junction kept 3 bases outside the gene matches. CDR3 protein: CSGWDRANEKLFF. The CDR3 DNA is TGCAGCGGGTGGGACAGGGCTAATGAAAAACTGTTTTTT.

This chain joins TRBV2 and TRBJ2-5, with TRBD2 identical over 7 bases. The CDR3 is 16 amino acids. V lost 0 bases, J lost 2 bases, and 6 bases stayed unmatched. Germline V gene lookup returns CDR1 SNHLY and CDR2 FYNNEI. Here the CDR3 reads CASSEAWRELQETQYF. As DNA, the CDR3 is TGTGCCAGCAGTGAAGCATGGCGGGAGTTACAAGAGACCCAGTACTTC.

The CDR3 DNA sequence: TGTGCCAGCAGCTTGACAGGGGGAAAGGACACCGGGGAGCTGTTTTTT. It is translated as CASSLTGGKDTGELFF. The chain recombines TRBV7-6 with TRBJ2-2, with 9 bases lining up with TRBD1. V trimming: 3 bases; J trimming: 3 bases; junction bases outside the gene matches: 5. Germline assignment: CDR1 SGHVS and CDR2 FNYEAQ. CDR3 length: 16 amino acids.

V is TRBV7-8 and J is TRBJ2-7; maybe TRBD2 (6 bases). The V gene lost 1 base and the J gene lost 3 bases, with 13 bases spanning the gap. The CDR3 is 15 amino acids. Looked up from germline, CDR1 is SGHVS and CDR2 is FQNEAQ. In nucleotides, the CDR3 is TGTGCCAGCAGCTTAGGGTCGGAGGGCTACTACGAGCAGTACTTC. This translates into CASSLGSEGYYEQYF.

The chain has TRBV19 and TRBJ2-3, with D possibly being TRBD2 (5 bases). The CDR3 consists of 16 residues. The ends were cut back, 3 bases at V and 5 bases at J, with 18 bases in the middle. Per the germline V gene, CDR1 is LNHDA and CDR2 is SQIVND (reference sequence). The DNA for the CDR3 is TGTGCCAGTAGTATTTCAGGTCCCGGGAAGGGAGATACGCAGTATTTT. It yields the protein CASSISGPGKGDTQYF.

The chain links TRBV11-2 to TRBJ2-4, with a tentative D call TRBD1 (7 bases). The CDR3 sequence is 17 residues long. Trimming took 0 bases from V and 2 from J, leaving 14 bases between them. The germline gives CDR1 SGHAT, CDR2 FQNNGV. The DNA for the CDR3 is TGTGCCAGCAGCTTAGAGGGCAGGGGGGCGCCCAAAAACATTCAGTACTTC. Its translation is CASSLEGRGAPKNIQYF.

As to this clone: At one boundary the junction diverges from the germline segment, which might be a read error. The sample holds other DNA sequences that translate to the same CDR3. The V gene is TRBV6-6, the J gene TRBJ1-1, with 7 bases that match TRBD1. This CDR3 is built from 14 residues. Germline V CDR1 and CDR2: MNHNY, SVGAGI (reference sequence). The CDR3: CASLLDRSSTEAFF. The CDR3 DNA reads as TGTGCCAGCCTCCTGGACAGGTCGAGCACTGAGGCTTTCTTT.

The gene calls are TRBV27 and TRBJ1-1; D call uncertain. CDR3 length: 13 residues. V was shortened by 6 bases and J by 4 bases, with 12 bases between the two germline ends. The germline V gene encodes CDR1 MNHEY and CDR2 SMNVEV (reference sequence). The CDR3 DNA reads as TGTGCCAGCAGCCTCGTGACTGGCACTGAAGCTTTCTTT. It encodes CASSLVTGTEAFF.

This clone was seen a handful of times. J is TRBJ1-1 and V is TRBV15; D is perhaps TRBD1 (5 bases). CDR1 is LNHNV, CDR2 YYDKDF, per germline (reference sequence). V lost 0 bases to trimming and J lost 1 base, with 6 bases between them. The length of the CDR3 is 14 residues. CDR3 in amino acids: CATSRDRANTEAFF. The CDR3 nucleotides are TGTGCCACCAGCAGAGACAGGGCGAACACTGAAGCTTTCTTT.

This rearrangement joins TRBV6-5 to TRBJ2-1; 9 bases map to TRBD1. CDR3 length: 15 residues. V trimming: 6 bases; J trimming: 8 bases; junction bases outside the gene matches: 11. Germline assignment: CDR1 MNHEY and CDR2 SVGAGI. The CDR3 DNA follows: TGTGCCAGCAGCCGGGGACAGGGAGGTGGTTATGAGCAGTTCTTC. Translating gives CASSRGQGGGYEQFF.